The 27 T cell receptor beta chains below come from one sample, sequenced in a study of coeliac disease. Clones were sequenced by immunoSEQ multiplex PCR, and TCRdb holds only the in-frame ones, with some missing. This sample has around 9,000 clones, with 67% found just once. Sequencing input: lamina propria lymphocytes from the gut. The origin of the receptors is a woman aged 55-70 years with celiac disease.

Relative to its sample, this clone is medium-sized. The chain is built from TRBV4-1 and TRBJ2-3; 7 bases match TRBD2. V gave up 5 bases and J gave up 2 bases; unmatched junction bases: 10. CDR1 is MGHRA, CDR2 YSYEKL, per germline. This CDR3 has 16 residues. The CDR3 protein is CASSWPPGGNTDTQYF. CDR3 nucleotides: TGCGCCAGCAGCTGGCCGCCGGGAGGAAACACAGATACGCAGTATTTT.

In DNA form, the CDR3 reads TGCGCCAGCAGCCAAGTTGGGGATCAGGGAACTAATGAAAAACTGTTTTTT. This gives the protein CASSQVGDQGTNEKLFF. The rearrangement links TRBV4-3 to TRBJ1-4, with D tentatively TRBD1 (5 bases). The CDR3 totals 17 residues. Germline lookup yields CDR1 LGHNA and CDR2 YSLEER. V lost 1 base to trimming and J lost 1 base, with 13 bases between them.

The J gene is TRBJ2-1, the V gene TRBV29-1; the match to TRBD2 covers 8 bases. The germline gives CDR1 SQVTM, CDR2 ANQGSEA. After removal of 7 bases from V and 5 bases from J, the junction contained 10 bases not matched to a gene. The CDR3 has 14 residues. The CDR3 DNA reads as TGCAGCGGTGCCGGGGGGGCGGGCCACAATGAGCAGTTCTTC. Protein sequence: CSGAGGAGHNEQFF.

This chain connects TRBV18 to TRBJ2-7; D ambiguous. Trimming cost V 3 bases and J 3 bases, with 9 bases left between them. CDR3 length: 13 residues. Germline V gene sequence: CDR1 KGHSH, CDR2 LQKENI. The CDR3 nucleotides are TGTGCCAGCTCACCGGCAGAAGACTACGAGCAGTACTTC. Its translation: CASSPAEDYEQYF.

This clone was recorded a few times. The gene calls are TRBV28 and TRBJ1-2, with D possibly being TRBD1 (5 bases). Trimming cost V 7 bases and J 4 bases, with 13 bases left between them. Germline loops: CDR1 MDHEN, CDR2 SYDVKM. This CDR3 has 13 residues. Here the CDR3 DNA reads TGTGCCAGCACCCCGGGGGGGACCTATGGCTACACCTTC. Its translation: CASTPGGTYGYTF.

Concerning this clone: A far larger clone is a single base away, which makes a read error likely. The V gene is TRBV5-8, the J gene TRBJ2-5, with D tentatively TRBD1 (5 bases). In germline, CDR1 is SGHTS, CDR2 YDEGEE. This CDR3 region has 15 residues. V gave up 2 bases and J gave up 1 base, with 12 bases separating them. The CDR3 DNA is TGTGCCAGCAGCTTATCTGGGGCAGCCCAAGAGACCCAGTACTTC. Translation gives CASSLSGAAQETQYF.

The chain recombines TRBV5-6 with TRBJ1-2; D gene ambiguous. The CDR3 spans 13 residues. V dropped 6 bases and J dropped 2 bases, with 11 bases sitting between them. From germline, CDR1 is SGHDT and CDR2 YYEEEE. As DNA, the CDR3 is TGTGCCAGCACCAATCGGAGGAACTATGGCTACACCTTC. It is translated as CASTNRRNYGYTF.

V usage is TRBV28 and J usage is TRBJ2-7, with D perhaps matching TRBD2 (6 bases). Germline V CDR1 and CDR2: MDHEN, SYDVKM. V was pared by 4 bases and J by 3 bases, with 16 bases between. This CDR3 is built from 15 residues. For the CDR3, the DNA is TGTGCCAGCAGTTACCAGAGGACTATCAACTACGAGCAGTACTTC. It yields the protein CASSYQRTINYEQYF.

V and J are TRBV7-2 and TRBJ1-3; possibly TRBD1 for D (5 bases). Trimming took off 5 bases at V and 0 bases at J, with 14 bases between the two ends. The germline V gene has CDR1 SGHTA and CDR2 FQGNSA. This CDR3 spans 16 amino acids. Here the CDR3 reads CASSPTGYLSGNTIYF. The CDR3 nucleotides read TGTGCCAGCAGCCCCACAGGTTACCTCTCTGGAAACACCATATATTTT. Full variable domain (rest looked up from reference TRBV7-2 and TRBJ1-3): GAGVSQSPSNKVTEKGKDVELRCDPISGHTALYWYRQSLGQGLEFLIYFQGNSAPDKSGLPSDRFSAERTGGSVSTLTIQRTQQEDSAVYLCASSPTGYLSGNTIYFGEGSWLTVV.

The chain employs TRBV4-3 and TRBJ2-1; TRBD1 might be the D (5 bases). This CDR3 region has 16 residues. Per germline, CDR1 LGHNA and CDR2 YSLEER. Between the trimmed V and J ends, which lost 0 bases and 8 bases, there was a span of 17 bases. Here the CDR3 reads CASSQDGSSRAYEQFF. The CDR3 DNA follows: TGCGCCAGCAGCCAAGATGGATCTTCCAGGGCGTATGAGCAGTTCTTC.

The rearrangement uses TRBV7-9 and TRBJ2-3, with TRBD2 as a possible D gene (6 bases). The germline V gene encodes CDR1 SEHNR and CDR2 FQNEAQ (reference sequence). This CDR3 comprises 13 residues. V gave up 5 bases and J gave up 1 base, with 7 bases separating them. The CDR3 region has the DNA TGTGCCAGCAGCGCTAGCGGCACAGATACGCAGTATTTT. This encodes CASSASGTDTQYF.

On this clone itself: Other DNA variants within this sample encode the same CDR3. The CDR3 region is CASSFPSGELFF. DNA for the CDR3: TGTGCCAGCAGCTTCCCCAGCGGGGAGCTGTTTTTT. The chain carries TRBV13 and TRBJ2-2; D gene ambiguous. Trimming shortened V by 3 bases and J by 7 bases, and 6 bases separated the two germline ends. The CDR3 runs to 12 residues. From germline, CDR1 is PRHDT and CDR2 FYEKMQ (reference sequence).

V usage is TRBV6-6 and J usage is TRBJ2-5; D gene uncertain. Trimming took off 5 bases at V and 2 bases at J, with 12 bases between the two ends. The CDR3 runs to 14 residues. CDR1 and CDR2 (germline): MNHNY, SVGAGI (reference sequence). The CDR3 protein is CASSLTAVQETQYF. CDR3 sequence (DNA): TGTGCCAGCAGTCTAACCGCCGTGCAAGAGACCCAGTACTTC.

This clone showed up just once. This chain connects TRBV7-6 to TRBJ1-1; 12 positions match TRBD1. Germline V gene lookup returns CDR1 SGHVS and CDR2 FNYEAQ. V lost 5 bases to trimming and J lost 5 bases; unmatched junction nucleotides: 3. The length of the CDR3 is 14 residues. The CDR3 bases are TGTGCCAGCAGCCCGGGACAGGGGGCAACTGAAGCTTTCTTT. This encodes CASSPGQGATEAFF.

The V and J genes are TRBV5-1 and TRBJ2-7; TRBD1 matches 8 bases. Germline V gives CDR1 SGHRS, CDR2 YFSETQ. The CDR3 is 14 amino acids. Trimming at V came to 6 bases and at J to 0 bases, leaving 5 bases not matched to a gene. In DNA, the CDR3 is TGCGCCAGCAATTCTGGGACAGGCTCCTACGAGCAGTACTTC. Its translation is CASNSGTGSYEQYF.

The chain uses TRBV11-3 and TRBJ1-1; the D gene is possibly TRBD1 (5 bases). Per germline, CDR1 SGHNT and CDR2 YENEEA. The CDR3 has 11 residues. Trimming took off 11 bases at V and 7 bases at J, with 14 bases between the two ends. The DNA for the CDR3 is TGTGCCGCCCTATTGGGGGGTGAAGCTTTCTTT. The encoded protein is CAALLGGEAFF.

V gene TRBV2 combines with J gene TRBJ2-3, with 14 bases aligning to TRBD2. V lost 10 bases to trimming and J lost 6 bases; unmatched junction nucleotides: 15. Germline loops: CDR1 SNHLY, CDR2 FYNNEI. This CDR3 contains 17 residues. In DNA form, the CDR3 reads TGTGCCACCCTAAAGGAAGGACTAGCGGGGGGCGGGGATACGCAGTATTTT. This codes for CATLKEGLAGGGDTQYF.

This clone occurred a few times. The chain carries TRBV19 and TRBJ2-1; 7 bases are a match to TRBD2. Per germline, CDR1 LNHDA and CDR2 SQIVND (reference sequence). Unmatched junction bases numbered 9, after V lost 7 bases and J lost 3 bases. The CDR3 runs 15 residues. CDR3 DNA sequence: TGTGCCAGTACCCCCCTGGCTAGCGGCTACAATGAGCAGTTCTTC. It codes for CASTPLASGYNEQFF.

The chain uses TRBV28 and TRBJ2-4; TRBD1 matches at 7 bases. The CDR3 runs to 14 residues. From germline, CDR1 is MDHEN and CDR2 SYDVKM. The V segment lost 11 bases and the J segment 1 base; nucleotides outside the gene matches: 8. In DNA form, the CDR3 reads TGTGCCGTTGAGGGGGCGAGGGCCAAAAACATTCAGTACTTC. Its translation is CAVEGARAKNIQYF.

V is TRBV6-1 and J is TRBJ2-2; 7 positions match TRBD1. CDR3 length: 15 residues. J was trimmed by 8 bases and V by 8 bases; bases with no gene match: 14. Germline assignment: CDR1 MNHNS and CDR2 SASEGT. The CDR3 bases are TGTGCCAGCCAAGCACAGGGGCCGGGGAGTGGGGAGCTGTTTTTT. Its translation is CASQAQGPGSGELFF.

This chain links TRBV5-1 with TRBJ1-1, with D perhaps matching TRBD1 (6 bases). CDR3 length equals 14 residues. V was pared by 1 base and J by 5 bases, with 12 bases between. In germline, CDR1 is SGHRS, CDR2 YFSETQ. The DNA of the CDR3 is TGCGCCAGCAGCTTGACGGGGCAGGGGACTGAAGCTTTCTTT. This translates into CASSLTGQGTEAFF. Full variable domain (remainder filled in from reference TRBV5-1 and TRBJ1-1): KAGVTQTPRYLIKTRGQQVTLSCSPISGHRSVSWYQQTPGQGLQFLFEYFSETQRNKGNFPGRFSGRQFSNSRSEMNVSTLELGDSALYLCASSLTGQGTEAFFGQGTRLTVV.

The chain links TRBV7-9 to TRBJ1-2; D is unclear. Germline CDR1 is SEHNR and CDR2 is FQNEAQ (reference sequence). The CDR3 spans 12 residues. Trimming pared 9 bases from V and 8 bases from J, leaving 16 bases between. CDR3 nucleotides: TGTGCCAGTCGGGGAAAGGCAGCCGGCTACACCTTC. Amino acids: CASRGKAAGYTF.

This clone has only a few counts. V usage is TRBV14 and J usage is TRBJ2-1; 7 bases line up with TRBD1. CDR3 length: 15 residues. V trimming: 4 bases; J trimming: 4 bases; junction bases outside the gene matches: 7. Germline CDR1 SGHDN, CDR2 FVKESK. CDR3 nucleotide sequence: TGTGCCAGCAGCCCCTATCCGGGACAGTACAATGAGCAGTTCTTC. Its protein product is CASSPYPGQYNEQFF.

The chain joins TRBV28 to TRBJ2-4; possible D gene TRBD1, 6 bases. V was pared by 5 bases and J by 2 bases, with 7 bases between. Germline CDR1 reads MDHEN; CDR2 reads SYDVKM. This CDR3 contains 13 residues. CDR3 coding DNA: TGTGCCAGCAGTGGACAGCCCAAAAACATTCAGTACTTC. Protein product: CASSGQPKNIQYF.

In nucleotides, the CDR3 is TGCGCCAGCAGTTACGCCGGTGGGACAATCTACGAGCAGTACTTC. It translates to CASSYAGGTIYEQYF. This chain links TRBV5-1 with TRBJ2-7; possible D gene TRBD1, 6 bases. The CDR3 is 15 amino acids. Germline CDR1 reads SGHRS; CDR2 reads YFSETQ. V lost 5 bases to trimming and J lost 3 bases, with 18 bases between them. Using reference TRBV5-1 and TRBJ2-7 for the parts outside the CDR3, the full variable domain is KAGVTQTPRYLIKTRGQQVTLSCSPISGHRSVSWYQQTPGQGLQFLFEYFSETQRNKGNFPGRFSGRQFSNSRSEMNVSTLELGDSALYLCASSYAGGTIYEQYFGPGTRLTVT.

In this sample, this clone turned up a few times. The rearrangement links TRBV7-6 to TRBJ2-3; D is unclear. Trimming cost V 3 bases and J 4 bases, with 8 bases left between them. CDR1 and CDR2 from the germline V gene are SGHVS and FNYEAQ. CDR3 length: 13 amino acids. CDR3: CASSLPVPDTQYF. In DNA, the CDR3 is TGTGCCAGCAGCTTGCCGGTCCCAGATACGCAGTATTTT. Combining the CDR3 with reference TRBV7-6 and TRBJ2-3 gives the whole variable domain GAGVSQSPRYKVTKRGQDVALRCDPISGHVSLYWYRQALGQGPEFLTYFNYEAQQDKSGLPNDRFSAERPEGSISTLTIQRTEQRDSAMYRCASSLPVPDTQYFGPGTRLTVL.

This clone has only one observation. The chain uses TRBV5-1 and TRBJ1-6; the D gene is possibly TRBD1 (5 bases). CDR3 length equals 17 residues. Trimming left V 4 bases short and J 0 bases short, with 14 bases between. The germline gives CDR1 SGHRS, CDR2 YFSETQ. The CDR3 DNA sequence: TGCGCCAGCAGCCACGGGACCGGGGGCTCCTATAATTCACCCCTCCACTTT. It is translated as CASSHGTGGSYNSPLHF.